The sequence of this T cell receptor (beta chain) was determined in a study of CD8+CD57+ T cells in acquired aplastic anemia. Study details: DNA recovered from sorted CD4+ and CD8+ cells had a mean of approximately 3 ug.

Both TCR beta VDJ combination and CDR3 sequence profiling were carried out. Genomic DNA was the template for this profiling. MiXCR, applied by TCRdb to the reads, yields one record per CDR3 protein. The sample lists roughly 160,000 distinct CDR3 sequences; under 75% were seen once. Findings and caveats of the study: Patients and controls shared just under 30 CD8+ CDR3 sequences.

This clonotype showed up just a few times. What it recognizes is unknown. The CDR3 is 12 residues long. The V and J ends lost 10 bases and 4 bases respectively, with 13 bases between them. Germline V lookup: CDR1 MNHEY, CDR2 SVGAGI. The sequence was obtained from a human donor in good health. The sequenced sample was sorted CD4+, CD8+, or CD8+CD57+ T cells (not recorded which) from PBMCs. The chain employs TRBV6-5 and TRBJ1-1; D perhaps matches TRBD1 (5 bases). The CDR3 nucleotides read TGTGCCACTCTAACGGGGGGCACTGAAGCTTTCTTT. Protein: CATLTGGTEAFF.